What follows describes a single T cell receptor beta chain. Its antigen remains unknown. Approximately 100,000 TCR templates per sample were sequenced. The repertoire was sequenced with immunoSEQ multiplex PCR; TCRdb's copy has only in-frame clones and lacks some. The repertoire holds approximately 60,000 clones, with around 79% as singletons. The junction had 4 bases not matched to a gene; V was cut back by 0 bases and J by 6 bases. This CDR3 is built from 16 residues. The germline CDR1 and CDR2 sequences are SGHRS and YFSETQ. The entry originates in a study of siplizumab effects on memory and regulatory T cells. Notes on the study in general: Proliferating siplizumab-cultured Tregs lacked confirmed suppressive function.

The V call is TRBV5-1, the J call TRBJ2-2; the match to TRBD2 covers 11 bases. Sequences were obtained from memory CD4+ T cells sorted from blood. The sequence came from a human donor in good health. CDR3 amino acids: CASSLVASGGSGELFF. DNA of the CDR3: TGCGCCAGCAGCTTGGTGGCTAGCGGGGGGTCCGGGGAGCTGTTTTTT.